The sequence of this T cell receptor (beta chain) was determined in a study of cytomegalovirus exposure and HLA in healthy donors. General observations from the study: The classifier reportedly diagnosed cytomegalovirus status with high sensitivity and specificity. Later examination showed HLA-associated TCR beta chains had greater clonal expansion than equally common others.

Healthy donors of bone marrow made up the group. PCR used 60 Vbeta primers and 13 Jbeta primers. TCRdb keeps only in-frame clones here, not all; method: immunoSEQ multiplex PCR. The data contain about 150,000 clones, around three fifths of them singletons. This clone has only one observation. Its target is unknown. V was clipped by 5 bases and J by 5 bases; unmatched bases: 6. Per germline, CDR1 SGHNT and CDR2 YYREEE (reference sequence). This CDR3 is built from 13 residues. The source material was PBMCs. The chain has TRBV5-4 and TRBJ2-7; 8 bases align to TRBD1. The receptor comes from a male donor in good health and CMV-seronegative. Written as DNA, the CDR3 is TGTGCCAGCAGATCGACGACAGGGGACGAGCAGTACTTC. This gives the protein CASRSTTGDEQYF.